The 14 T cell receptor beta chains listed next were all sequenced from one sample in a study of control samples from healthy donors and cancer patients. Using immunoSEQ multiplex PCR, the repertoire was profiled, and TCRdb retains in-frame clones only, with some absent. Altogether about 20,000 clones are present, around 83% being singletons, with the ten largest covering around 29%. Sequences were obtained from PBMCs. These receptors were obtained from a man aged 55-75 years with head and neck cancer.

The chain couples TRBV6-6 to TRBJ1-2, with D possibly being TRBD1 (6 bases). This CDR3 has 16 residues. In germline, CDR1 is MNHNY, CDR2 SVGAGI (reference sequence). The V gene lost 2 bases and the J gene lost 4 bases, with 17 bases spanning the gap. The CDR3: CASSYRVGGDGYGYTF. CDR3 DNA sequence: TGTGCCAGCAGTTACAGGGTGGGGGGCGATGGCTATGGCTACACCTTC.

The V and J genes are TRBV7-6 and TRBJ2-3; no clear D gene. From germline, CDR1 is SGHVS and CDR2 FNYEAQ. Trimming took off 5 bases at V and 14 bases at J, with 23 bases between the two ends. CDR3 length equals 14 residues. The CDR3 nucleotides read TGTGCCAGCAGCGTCACATTCAGACCCCTTAATCCGTATTTT. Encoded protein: CASSVTFRPLNPYF. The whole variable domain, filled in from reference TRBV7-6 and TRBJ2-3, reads GAGVSQSPRYKVTKRGQDVALRCDPISGHVSLYWYRQALGQGPEFLTYFNYEAQQDKSGLPNDRFSAERPEGSISTLTIQRTEQRDSAMYRCASSVTFRPLNPYFGPGTRLTVL.

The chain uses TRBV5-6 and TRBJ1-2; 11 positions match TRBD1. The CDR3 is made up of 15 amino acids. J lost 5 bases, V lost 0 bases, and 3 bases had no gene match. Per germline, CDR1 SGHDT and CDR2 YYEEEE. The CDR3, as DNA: TGTGCCAGCAGCTTGGCAGGGACAGGGGGATATGGCTACACCTTC. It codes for CASSLAGTGGYGYTF.

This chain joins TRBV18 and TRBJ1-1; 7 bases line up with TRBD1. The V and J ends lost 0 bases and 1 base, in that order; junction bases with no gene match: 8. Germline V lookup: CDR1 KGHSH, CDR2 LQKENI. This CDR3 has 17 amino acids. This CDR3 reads CASSPPGAAGGNTEAFF. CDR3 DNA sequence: TGTGCCAGCTCACCACCTGGAGCGGCAGGGGGGAACACTGAAGCTTTCTTT.

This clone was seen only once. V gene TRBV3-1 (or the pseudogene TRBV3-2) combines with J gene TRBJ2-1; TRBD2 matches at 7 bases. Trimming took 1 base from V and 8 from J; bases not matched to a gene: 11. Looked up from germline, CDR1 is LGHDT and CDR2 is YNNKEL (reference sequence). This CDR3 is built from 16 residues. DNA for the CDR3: TGTGCCAGCAGCCAAGGGGAGGGCCACAAAGACCATGAGCAGTTCTTC. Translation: CASSQGEGHKDHEQFF.

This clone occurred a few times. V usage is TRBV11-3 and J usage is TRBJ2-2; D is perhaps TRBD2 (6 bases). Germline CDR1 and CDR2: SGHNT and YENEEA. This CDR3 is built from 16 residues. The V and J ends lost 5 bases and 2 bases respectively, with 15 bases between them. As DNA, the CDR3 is TGTGCCAGCAGCCCGCAGGGAGGCCTAAACACCGGGGAGCTGTTTTTT. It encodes CASSPQGGLNTGELFF.

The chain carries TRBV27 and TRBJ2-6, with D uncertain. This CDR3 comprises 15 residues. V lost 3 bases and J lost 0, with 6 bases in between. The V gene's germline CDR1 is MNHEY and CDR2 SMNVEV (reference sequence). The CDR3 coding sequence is TGTGCCAGCAGTTTTCGAGTCTCTGGGGCCAACGTCCTGACTTTC. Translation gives CASSFRVSGANVLTF.

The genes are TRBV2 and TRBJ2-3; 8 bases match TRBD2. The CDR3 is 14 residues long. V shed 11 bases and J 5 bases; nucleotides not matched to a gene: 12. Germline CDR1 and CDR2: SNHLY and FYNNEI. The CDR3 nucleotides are TGTGCCGGTATAGCGGGACTCAGCGGAGATACGCAGTATTTT. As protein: CAGIAGLSGDTQYF.

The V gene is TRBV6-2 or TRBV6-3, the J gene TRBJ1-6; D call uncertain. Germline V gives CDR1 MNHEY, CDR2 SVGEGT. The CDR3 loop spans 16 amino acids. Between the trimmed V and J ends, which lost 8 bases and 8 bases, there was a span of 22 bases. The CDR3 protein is CASGLRGGRPYSPLHF. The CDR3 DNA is TGTGCCAGCGGCCTGCGGGGAGGGCGCCCTTATTCACCCCTCCACTTT.

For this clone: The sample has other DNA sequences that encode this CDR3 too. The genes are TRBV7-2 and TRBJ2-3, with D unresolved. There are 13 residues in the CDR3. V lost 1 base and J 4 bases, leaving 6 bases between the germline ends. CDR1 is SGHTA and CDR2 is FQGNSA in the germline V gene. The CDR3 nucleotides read TGTGCCAGCAGCTTAGTGGGTGCAGATACGCAGTATTTT. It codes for CASSLVGADTQYF.

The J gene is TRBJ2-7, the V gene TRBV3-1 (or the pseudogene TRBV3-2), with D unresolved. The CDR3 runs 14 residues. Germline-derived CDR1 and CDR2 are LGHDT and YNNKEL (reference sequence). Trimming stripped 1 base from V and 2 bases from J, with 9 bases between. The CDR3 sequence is CASSQVSGPYEQYF. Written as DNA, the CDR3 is TGTGCCAGCAGCCAAGTATCAGGTCCCTACGAGCAGTACTTC.

CDR3 bases: TGTGCCAGCAGCTTAGCTGGACTAGCGGGATGGAATGAGCAGTTCTTC. Translated: CASSLAGLAGWNEQFF. This sequence joins TRBV7-9 and TRBJ2-1; 12 bases agree with TRBD2. Trimming at V came to 0 bases and at J to 7 bases, leaving 4 bases not matched to a gene. The length of the CDR3 is 16 residues. Germline-derived CDR1 and CDR2 are SEHNR and FQNEAQ (reference sequence).

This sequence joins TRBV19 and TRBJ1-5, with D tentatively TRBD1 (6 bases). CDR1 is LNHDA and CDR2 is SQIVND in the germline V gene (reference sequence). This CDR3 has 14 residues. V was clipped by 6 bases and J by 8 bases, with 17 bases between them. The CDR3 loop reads CASSQQQGVEPQHF. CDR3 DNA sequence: TGTGCCAGTAGCCAGCAACAGGGCGTCGAGCCCCAGCATTTT. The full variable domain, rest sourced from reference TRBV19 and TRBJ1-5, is DGGITQSPKYLFRKEGQNVTLSCEQNLNHDAMYWYRQDPGQGLRLIYYSQIVNDFQKGDIAEGYSVSREKKESFPLTVTSAQKNPTAFYLCASSQQQGVEPQHFGDGTRLSIL.

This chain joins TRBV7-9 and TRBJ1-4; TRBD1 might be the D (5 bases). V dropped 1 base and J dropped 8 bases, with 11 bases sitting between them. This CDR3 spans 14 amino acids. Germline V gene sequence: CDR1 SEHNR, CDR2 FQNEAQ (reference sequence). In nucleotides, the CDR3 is TGTGCCAGCAGCTTAGGGGGGGATCGGGAAAAACTGTTTTTT. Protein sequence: CASSLGGDREKLFF.